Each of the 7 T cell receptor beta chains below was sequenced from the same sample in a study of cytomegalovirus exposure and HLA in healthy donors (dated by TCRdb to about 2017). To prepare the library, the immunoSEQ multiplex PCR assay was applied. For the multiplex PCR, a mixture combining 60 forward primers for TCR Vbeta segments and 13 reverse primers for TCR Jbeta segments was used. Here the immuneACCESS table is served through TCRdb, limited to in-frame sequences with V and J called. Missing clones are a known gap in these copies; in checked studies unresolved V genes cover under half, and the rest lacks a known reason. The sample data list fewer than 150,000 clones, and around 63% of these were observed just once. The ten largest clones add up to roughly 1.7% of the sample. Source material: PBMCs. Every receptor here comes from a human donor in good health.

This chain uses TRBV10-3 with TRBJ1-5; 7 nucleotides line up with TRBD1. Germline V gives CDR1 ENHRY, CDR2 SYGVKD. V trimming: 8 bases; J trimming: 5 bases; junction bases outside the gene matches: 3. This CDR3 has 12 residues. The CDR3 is CAIRDRDQPQHF. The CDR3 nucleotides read TGTGCCATCCGGGACAGAGATCAGCCCCAGCATTTT.

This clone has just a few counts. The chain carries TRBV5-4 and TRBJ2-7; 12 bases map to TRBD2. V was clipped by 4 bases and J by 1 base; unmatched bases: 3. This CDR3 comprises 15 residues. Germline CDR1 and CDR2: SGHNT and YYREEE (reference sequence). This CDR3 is CASSGGTSGSYEQYF. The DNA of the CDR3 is TGTGCCAGCAGCGGGGGGACTAGCGGGTCCTACGAGCAGTACTTC.

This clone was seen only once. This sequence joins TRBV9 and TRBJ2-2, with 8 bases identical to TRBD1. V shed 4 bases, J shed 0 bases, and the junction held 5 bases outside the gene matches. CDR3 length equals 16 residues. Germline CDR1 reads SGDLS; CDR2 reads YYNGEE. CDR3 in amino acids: CASSPTQGANTGELFF. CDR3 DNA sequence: TGTGCCAGCAGCCCAACACAGGGGGCGAACACCGGGGAGCTGTTTTTT.

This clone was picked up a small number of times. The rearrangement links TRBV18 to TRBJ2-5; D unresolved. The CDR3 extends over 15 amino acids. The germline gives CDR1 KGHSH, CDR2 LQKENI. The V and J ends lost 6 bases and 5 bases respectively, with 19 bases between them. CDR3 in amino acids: CASSRSGFHGETQYF. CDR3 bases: TGTGCCAGCTCCCGCTCGGGTTTCCATGGGGAGACCCAGTACTTC.

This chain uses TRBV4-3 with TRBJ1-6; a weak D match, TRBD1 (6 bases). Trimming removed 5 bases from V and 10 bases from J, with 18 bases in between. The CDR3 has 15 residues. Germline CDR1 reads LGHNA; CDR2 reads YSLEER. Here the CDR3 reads CASSKSTGGGSPLHF. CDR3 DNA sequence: TGCGCCAGCAGCAAGTCGACAGGTGGGGGATCACCCCTCCACTTT.

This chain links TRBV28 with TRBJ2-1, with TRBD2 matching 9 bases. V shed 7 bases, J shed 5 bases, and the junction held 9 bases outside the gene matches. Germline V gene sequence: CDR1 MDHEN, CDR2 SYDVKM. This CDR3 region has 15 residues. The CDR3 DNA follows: TGTGCCAGCACCCCGTCTAGGACTAGCGACAATGAGCAGTTCTTC. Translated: CASTPSRTSDNEQFF.

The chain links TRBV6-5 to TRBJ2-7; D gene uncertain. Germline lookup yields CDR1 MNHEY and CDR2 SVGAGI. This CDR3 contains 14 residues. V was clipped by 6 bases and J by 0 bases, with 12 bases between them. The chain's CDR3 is CASRSDPSSYEQYF. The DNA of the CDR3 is TGTGCCAGCAGATCCGATCCTAGCTCCTACGAGCAGTACTTC.